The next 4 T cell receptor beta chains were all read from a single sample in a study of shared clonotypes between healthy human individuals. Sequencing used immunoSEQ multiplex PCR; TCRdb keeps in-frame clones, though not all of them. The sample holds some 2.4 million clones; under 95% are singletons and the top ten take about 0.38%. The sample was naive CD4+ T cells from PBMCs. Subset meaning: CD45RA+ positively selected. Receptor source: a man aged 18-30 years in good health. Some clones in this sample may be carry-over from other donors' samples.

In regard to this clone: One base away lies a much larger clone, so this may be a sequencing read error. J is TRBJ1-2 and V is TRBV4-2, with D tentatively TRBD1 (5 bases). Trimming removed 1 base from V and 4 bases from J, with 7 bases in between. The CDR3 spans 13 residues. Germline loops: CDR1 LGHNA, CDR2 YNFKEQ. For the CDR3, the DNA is TGTGCCAGCAGCCAAGGACAGATCTATGGCTACACCTTC. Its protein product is CASSQGQIYGYTF.

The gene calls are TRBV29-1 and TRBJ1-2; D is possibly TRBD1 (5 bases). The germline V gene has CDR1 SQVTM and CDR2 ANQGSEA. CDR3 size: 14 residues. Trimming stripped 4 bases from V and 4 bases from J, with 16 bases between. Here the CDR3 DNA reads TGCAGCGTTGGGCAGGGCGGTGCGGGCTATGGCTACACCTTC. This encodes CSVGQGGAGYGYTF.

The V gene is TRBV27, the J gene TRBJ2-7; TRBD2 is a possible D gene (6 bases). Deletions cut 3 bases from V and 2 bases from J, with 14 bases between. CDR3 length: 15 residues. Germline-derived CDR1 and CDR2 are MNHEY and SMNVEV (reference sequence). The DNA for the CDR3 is TGTGCCAGCAGTTTTTTTGCGGGACCCGCCTACGAGCAGTACTTC. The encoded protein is CASSFFAGPAYEQYF.

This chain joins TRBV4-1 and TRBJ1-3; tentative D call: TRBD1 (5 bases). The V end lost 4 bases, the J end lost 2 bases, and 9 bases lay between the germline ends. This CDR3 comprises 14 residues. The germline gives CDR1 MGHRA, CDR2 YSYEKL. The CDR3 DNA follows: TGCGCCAGCAGCCCTACAGGAGCTGGAAACACCATATATTTT. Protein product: CASSPTGAGNTIYF.